This T cell receptor (beta chain) was sequenced in a study of T cell repertoires in cytomegalovirus infection. Study as a whole: Public TCR beta signature analysis indicated the presence of both CMV infection and matching HLA type. Study-level findings and limits: The study found HLA-C-restricted CMV-specific TCR beta clonotypes dominating the ex vivo response. Pooled public TCR beta family frequency picked out CMV carriers with the relevant HLA.

TCRdb ran MiXCR on the reads and lists one entry per CDR3 protein. Here the sample spans roughly 150,000 distinct CDR3 sequences, roughly a quarter being singletons. This clonotype was counted at least ten times. Antigen specificity is unknown. Per germline, CDR1 SGHTA and CDR2 FQGNSA. J gave up 5 bases and V 5 bases, and 15 bases lay outside the gene matches. The CDR3 consists of 19 residues. The sequenced sample was PBMCs. The origin of this receptor is a human donor in good health (CMV status not recorded). Some clones in this sample may be carry-over from other donors' samples. V usage is TRBV7-2 and J usage is TRBJ2-1; 13 nucleotides match TRBD2. CDR3 nucleotide sequence: TGTGCCAGCAGCCTAGACAGGACTAGCGGGAGCCCTATTGACAATGAGCAGTTCTTC. It is translated as CASSLDRTSGSPIDNEQFF.